The source of this T cell receptor (beta chain) is a study of cytomegalovirus exposure and HLA in healthy donors. Study at large: From around 180 million T cells, an earlier analysis saw 90 million to 130 million unique TCR beta sequences. Regarding the study as a whole: Some public TCRs appeared in many individuals, while most sequences were rare.

The germline V gene encodes CDR1 MNHNS and CDR2 SASEGT. V lost 7 bases to trimming and J lost 2 bases, with 15 bases between them. The CDR3 extends over 15 amino acids. Note on this clone: Its target is not known.

The PCR employed 60 Vbeta primers together with 13 Jbeta primers. In the original analysis: Later work found 65 million to 100 million unique TCR beta chains, with 10 million to 14 million shared. The assay was immunoSEQ multiplex PCR, and TCRdb's table has in-frame clones only and misses some. The V and J calls and clone size come from that table; D and trimming were worked out from the DNA. The sample includes about 160,000 clones, around 78% of them seen just once. The chain has TRBV6-1 and TRBJ1-5; possibly TRBD1 for D (6 bases). Source material: PBMCs. The source of this sequence is a woman aged 40 to 49 in good health and CMV-seronegative. CDR3 sequence (DNA): TGTGCCAGCACCCCACAGGGAATGGGCAATCAGCCCCAGCATTTT. Encoded protein: CASTPQGMGNQPQHF.